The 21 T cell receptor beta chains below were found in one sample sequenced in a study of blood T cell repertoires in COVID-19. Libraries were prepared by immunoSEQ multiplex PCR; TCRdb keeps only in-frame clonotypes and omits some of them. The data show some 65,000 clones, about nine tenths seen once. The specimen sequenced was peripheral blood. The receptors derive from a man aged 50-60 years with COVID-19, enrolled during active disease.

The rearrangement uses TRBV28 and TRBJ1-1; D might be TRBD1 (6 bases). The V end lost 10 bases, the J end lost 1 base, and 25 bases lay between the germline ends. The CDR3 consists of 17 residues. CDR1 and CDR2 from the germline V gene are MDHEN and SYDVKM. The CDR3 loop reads CAIEHRGATFRNTEAFF. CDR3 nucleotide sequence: TGTGCCATCGAGCACCGGGGGGCCACTTTTAGGAACACTGAAGCTTTCTTT.

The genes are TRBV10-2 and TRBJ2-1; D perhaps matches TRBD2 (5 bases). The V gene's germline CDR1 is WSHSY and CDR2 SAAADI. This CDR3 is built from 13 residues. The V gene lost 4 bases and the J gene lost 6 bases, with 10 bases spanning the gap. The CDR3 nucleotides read TGCGCCAGCAGTGGGAGCCGGGGCAATGAGCAGTTCTTC. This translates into CASSGSRGNEQFF.

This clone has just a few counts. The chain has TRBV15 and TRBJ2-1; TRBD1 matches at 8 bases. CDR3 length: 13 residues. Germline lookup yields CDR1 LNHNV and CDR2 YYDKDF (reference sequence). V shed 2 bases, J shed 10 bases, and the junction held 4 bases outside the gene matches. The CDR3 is CATSRQGAGEQFF. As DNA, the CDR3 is TGTGCCACCAGCAGACAGGGGGCCGGAGAGCAGTTCTTC.

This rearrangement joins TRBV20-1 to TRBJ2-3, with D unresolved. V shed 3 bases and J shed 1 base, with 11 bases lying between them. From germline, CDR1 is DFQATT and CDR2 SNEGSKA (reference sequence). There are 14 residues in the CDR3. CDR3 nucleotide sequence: TGCAGTGCTAGTGGGTATCCGGGCACAGATACGCAGTATTTT. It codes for CSASGYPGTDTQYF.

CDR3 region: CASRSLGKYNEQFF. DNA for the CDR3: TGTGCCAGCAGGTCCCTCGGGAAATACAATGAGCAGTTCTTC. The chain couples TRBV6-5 to TRBJ2-1; perhaps TRBD2 as D (5 bases). This CDR3 comprises 14 residues. V lost 6 bases to trimming and J lost 4 bases, with 13 bases between them. CDR1 and CDR2 from the germline V gene are MNHEY and SVGAGI.

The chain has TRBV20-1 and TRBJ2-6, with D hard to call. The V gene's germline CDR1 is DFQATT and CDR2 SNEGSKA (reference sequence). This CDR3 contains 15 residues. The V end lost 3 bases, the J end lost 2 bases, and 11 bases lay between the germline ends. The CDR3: CSASTRVAGANVLTF. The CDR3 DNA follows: TGCAGTGCTAGTACCCGGGTAGCTGGGGCCAACGTCCTGACTTTC.

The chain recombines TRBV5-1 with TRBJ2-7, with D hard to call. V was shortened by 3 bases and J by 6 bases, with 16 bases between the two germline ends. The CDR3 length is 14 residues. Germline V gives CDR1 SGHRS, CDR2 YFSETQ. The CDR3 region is CASSSYPYDGEQYF. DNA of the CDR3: TGCGCCAGCAGCTCCTATCCCTACGATGGCGAGCAGTACTTC. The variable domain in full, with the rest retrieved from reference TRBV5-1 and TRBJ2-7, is KAGVTQTPRYLIKTRGQQVTLSCSPISGHRSVSWYQQTPGQGLQFLFEYFSETQRNKGNFPGRFSGRQFSNSRSEMNVSTLELGDSALYLCASSSYPYDGEQYFGPGTRLTVT.

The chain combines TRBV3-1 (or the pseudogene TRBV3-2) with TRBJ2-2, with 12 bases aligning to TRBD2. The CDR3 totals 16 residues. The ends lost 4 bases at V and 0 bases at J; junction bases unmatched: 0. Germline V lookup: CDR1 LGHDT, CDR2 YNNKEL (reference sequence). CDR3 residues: CASSRTSGTNTGELFF. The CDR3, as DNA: TGTGCCAGCAGCCGGACTAGCGGGACGAACACCGGGGAGCTGTTTTTT.

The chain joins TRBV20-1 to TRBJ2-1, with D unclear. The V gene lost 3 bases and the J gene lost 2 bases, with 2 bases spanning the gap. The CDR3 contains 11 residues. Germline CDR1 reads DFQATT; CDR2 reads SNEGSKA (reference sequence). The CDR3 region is CSASAYNEQFF. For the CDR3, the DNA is TGCAGTGCTAGCGCCTACAATGAGCAGTTCTTC.

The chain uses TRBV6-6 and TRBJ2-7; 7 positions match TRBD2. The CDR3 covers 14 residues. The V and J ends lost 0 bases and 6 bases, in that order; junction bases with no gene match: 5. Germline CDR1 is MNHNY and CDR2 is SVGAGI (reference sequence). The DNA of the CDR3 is TGTGCCAGCAGTTACTCGAGACTAGCCGGCGAGCAGTACTTC. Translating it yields CASSYSRLAGEQYF.

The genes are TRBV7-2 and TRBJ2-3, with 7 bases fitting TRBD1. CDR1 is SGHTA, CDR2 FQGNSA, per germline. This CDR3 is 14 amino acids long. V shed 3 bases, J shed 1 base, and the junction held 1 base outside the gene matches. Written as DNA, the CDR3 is TGTGCCAGCAGCTTTGACAGGGGCACAGATACGCAGTATTTT. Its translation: CASSFDRGTDTQYF.

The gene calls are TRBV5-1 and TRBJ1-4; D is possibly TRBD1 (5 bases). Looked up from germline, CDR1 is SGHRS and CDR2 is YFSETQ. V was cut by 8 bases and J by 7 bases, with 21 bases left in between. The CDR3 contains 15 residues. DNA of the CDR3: TGCGCCAGTCGGTACAGGCCGGAGTTCGGTGAAAAACTGTTTTTT. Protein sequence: CASRYRPEFGEKLFF.

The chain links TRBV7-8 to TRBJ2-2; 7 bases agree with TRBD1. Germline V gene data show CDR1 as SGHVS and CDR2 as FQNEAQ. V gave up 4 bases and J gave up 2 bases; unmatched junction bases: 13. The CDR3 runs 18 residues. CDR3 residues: CASSSTIGQEINTGELFF. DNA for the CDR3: TGTGCCAGCAGCTCGACTATCGGACAGGAGATAAACACCGGGGAGCTGTTTTTT.

The CDR3 DNA is TGTGCCAGCAGTGCCTCAAGCGGGAGTGGGTCCTACGAGCAGTACTTC. Residues: CASSASSGSGSYEQYF. The J gene is TRBJ2-7, the V gene TRBV6-1; TRBD2 aligns across 8 bases. CDR1 and CDR2 from the germline V gene are MNHNS and SASEGT. CDR3 length: 16 residues. Trimming at V came to 4 bases and at J to 1 base, leaving 9 bases not matched to a gene.

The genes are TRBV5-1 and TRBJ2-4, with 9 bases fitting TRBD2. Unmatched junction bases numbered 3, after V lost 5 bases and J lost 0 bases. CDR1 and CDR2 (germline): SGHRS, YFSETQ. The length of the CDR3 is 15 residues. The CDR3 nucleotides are TGCGCCAGCAGAAGAGCGGGAGGAGCCAAAAACATTCAGTACTTC. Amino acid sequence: CASRRAGGAKNIQYF.

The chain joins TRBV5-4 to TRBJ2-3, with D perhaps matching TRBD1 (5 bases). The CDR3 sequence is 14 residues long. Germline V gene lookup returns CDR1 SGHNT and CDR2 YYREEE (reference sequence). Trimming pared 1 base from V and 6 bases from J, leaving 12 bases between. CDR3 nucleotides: TGTGCCAGCAGCTTGAGGGGTGGTGCGGATACGCAGTATTTT. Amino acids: CASSLRGGADTQYF.

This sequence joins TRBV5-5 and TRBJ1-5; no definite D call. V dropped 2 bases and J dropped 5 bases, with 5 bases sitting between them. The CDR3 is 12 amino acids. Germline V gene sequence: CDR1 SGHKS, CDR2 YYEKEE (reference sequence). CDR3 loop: CASSFLDQPQHF. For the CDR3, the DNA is TGTGCCAGCAGCTTCTTAGATCAGCCCCAGCATTTT.

CDR3 protein: CASSYGLAGTLSTDTQYF. The CDR3 DNA sequence: TGTGCCAGCAGCTACGGACTAGCGGGAACGTTGAGCACAGATACGCAGTATTTT. The rearrangement uses TRBV5-5 and TRBJ2-3; 12 bases agree with TRBD2. CDR1 and CDR2 (germline): SGHKS, YYEKEE (reference sequence). The CDR3 totals 18 residues. V lost 3 bases to trimming and J lost 0 bases; unmatched junction nucleotides: 8.

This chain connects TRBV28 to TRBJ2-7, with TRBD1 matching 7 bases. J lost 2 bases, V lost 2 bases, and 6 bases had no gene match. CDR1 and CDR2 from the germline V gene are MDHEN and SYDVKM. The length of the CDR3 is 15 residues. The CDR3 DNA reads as TGTGCCAGCAGTTTAAGGGGGCTATTTACCTACGAGCAGTACTTC. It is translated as CASSLRGLFTYEQYF.

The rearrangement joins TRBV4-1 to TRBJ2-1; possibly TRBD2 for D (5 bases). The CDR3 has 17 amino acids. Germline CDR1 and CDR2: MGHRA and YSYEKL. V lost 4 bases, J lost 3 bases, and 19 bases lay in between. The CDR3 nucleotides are TGCGCCAGCAGCCGCCAAGAGGGTCCCTCGGACTACAATGAGCAGTTCTTC. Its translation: CASSRQEGPSDYNEQFF.

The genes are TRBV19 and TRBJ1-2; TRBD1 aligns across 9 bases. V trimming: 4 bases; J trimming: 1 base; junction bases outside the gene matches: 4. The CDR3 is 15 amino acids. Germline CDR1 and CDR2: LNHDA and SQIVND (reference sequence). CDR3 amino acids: CASSRMDRGNYGYTF. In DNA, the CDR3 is TGTGCCAGTAGTAGGATGGACAGGGGTAACTATGGCTACACCTTC.